The 22 T cell receptor beta chains reported below all come from one sample, sequenced in a study of T cells in Graves' hyperthyroidism and ophthalmopathy. Amplification yielded TCR beta CDR3 regions, with RNA transcripts as the source. The TCR CDR3 was amplified in a first-round RT-PCR using the HTBI primer set. TCRdb recomputed calls from the multiplex PCR reads with MiXCR, one row per CDR3 protein. The table lists a few hundred thousand distinct CDR3 sequences, more than 15% of them singletons. The sequenced material came from blood. All receptors come from a woman aged 30 to 39 with Graves' ophthalmopathy.

This clonotype has ten or more counts. This chain joins TRBV28 and TRBJ2-4; D is perhaps TRBD2 (5 bases). Trimming cost V 8 bases and J 0 bases, with 14 bases left between them. Germline V gene lookup returns CDR1 MDHEN and CDR2 SYDVKM. This CDR3 has 15 residues. CDR3 amino acids: CASGSGTLAKNIQYF. CDR3 DNA sequence: TGTGCCAGCGGGAGCGGAACACTAGCCAAAAACATTCAGTACTTC.

The sample holds a few counts of this clonotype. The chain joins TRBV20-1 to TRBJ1-2, with D tentatively TRBD1 (6 bases). Trimming removed 4 bases from V and 0 bases from J, with 12 bases in between. The CDR3 sequence is 14 residues long. Germline CDR1 DFQATT, CDR2 SNEGSKA (reference sequence). CDR3 loop: CSATDRRANYGYTF. For the CDR3, the DNA is TGCAGTGCTACCGACAGGAGAGCTAACTATGGCTACACCTTC.

J is TRBJ2-1 and V is TRBV19, with 11 nucleotides matching TRBD1. CDR1 LNHDA and CDR2 SQIVND come from the germline V gene (reference sequence). Trimming took 3 bases from V and 7 from J; bases not matched to a gene: 5. This CDR3 contains 15 residues. The CDR3: CASSIGTGGYNEQFF. The CDR3 DNA is TGTGCCAGTAGTATTGGGACAGGGGGGTATAATGAGCAGTTCTTC.

This clonotype occurred many times. CDR3 coding DNA: TGCAGTAACACAGATACGCAGTATTTT. This encodes CSNTDTQYF. This chain joins TRBV20-1 and TRBJ2-3; no definite D call. The ends were cut back, 8 bases at V and 2 bases at J, with 2 bases in the middle. CDR1 and CDR2 from the germline V gene are DFQATT and SNEGSKA (reference sequence). This CDR3 has 9 amino acids.

This clonotype appeared many times. The genes are TRBV7-3 and TRBJ1-2; maybe TRBD1 (5 bases). Germline assignment: CDR1 SGHTA and CDR2 FQGTGA. V dropped 1 base and J dropped 3 bases, with 12 bases sitting between them. This CDR3 spans 15 amino acids. The CDR3 region is CASSLSGGSDYGYTF. CDR3 nucleotide sequence: TGTGCCAGCAGCTTAAGCGGGGGAAGTGACTATGGCTACACCTTC. The full variable domain, in which reference TRBV7-3 and TRBJ1-2 provide the parts outside the CDR3, is GAGVSQTPSNKVTEKGKYVELRCDPISGHTALYWYRQSLGQGPEFLIYFQGTGAADDSGLPNDRFFAVRPEGSVSTLKIQRTERGDSAVYLCASSLSGGSDYGYTFGSGTRLTVV.

This clonotype was found many times. The CDR3 region has the DNA TGTGCCAGCAGGTACACTAGCGGGGGCTACAATGAGCAGTTCTTC. This translates into CASRYTSGGYNEQFF. The chain recombines TRBV7-9 with TRBJ2-1; 11 bases are a match to TRBD2. Unmatched junction bases numbered 4, after V lost 6 bases and J lost 3 bases. The CDR3 contains 15 residues. CDR1 and CDR2 from the germline V gene are SEHNR and FQNEAQ (reference sequence). Complete variable domain (other parts from reference TRBV7-9 and TRBJ2-1): DTGVSQNPRHKITKRGQNVTFRCDPISEHNRLYWYRQTLGQGPEFLTYFQNEAQLEKSRLLSDRFSAERPKGSFSTLEIQRTEQGDSAMYLCASRYTSGGYNEQFFGPGTRLTVL.

This clonotype was seen ten or more times. The rearrangement links TRBV11-3 to TRBJ2-7, with D possibly matching TRBD1 (5 bases). Germline CDR1 and CDR2: SGHNT and YENEEA. The CDR3 loop spans 13 amino acids. V lost 5 bases and J lost 4, with 12 bases in between. CDR3 sequence (DNA): TGTGCCAGCAGCACCTCGGACAATTACGAGCAGTACTTC. The encoded protein is CASSTSDNYEQYF. Together with reference TRBV11-3 and TRBJ2-7, the CDR3 gives the full variable domain: EAGVVQSPRYKIIEKKQPVAFWCNPISGHNTLYWYLQNLGQGPELLIRYENEEAVDDSQLPKDRFSAERLKGVDSTLKIQPAELGDSAVYLCASSTSDNYEQYFGPGTRLTVT.

This clonotype was seen ten or more times. The chain recombines TRBV12-3 or TRBV12-4 with TRBJ1-1; a possible D gene is TRBD1 (6 bases). This CDR3 spans 14 amino acids. The ends were cut back, 6 bases at V and 6 bases at J, with 17 bases in the middle. The CDR3 loop reads CASRTQGKKSEAFF. CDR3 bases: TGTGCCAGCAGAACCCAGGGGAAGAAGTCTGAAGCTTTCTTT.

This clonotype was picked up many times. The V gene is TRBV6-2 or TRBV6-3, the J gene TRBJ1-2; perhaps TRBD1 as D (5 bases). The V and J ends lost 7 bases and 3 bases respectively, with 9 bases between them. This CDR3 region has 12 residues. The germline CDR1 and CDR2 sequences are MNHEY and SVGEGT. The CDR3 DNA reads as TGTGCCAGCAACAGGATGGACTATGGCTACACCTTC. This translates into CASNRMDYGYTF.

This chain uses TRBV4-3 with TRBJ2-7; maybe TRBD2 (6 bases). Germline V gene sequence: CDR1 LGHNA, CDR2 YSLEER. Trimming took 0 bases from V and 3 from J, leaving 15 bases between them. This CDR3 is built from 16 residues. CDR3: CASSQDLVGGNYEQYF. The CDR3 nucleotides are TGCGCCAGCAGCCAAGATCTGGTTGGCGGGAACTACGAGCAGTACTTC.

This clonotype was seen repeatedly, ten times or more. The CDR3 sequence: CASSPGLAGAGEQYF. The DNA of the CDR3 is TGCGCCAGCAGCCCGGGACTAGCGGGAGCCGGGGAGCAGTACTTC. The rearrangement uses TRBV5-1 and TRBJ2-7; 14 positions match TRBD2. Germline CDR1 SGHRS, CDR2 YFSETQ. V gave up 4 bases and J gave up 7 bases; unmatched junction bases: 7. The CDR3 runs 15 residues.

This clonotype was observed a handful of times. This chain joins TRBV7-2 and TRBJ2-2; 7 bases are shared with TRBD2. The length of the CDR3 is 15 residues. Germline V gives CDR1 SGHTA, CDR2 FQGNSA. V lost 2 bases to trimming and J lost 6 bases; unmatched junction nucleotides: 6. The CDR3 region is CASSLPSGFAGELFF. The CDR3, as DNA: TGTGCCAGCAGCTTACCTAGCGGATTTGCCGGGGAGCTGTTTTTT. The whole variable domain, filled in from reference TRBV7-2 and TRBJ2-2, reads GAGVSQSPSNKVTEKGKDVELRCDPISGHTALYWYRQSLGQGLEFLIYFQGNSAPDKSGLPSDRFSAERTGGSVSTLTIQRTQQEDSAVYLCASSLPSGFAGELFFGEGSRLTVL.

A few counts support this clonotype. The chain has TRBV20-1 and TRBJ1-2, with D uncertain. Germline CDR1 is DFQATT and CDR2 is SNEGSKA (reference sequence). CDR3 length equals 12 residues. The germline V and J ends were trimmed by 3 bases and 3 bases, with 8 bases remaining between them. CDR3 sequence reads: CSARSPDYGYTF. The CDR3 DNA sequence: TGCAGTGCTAGGTCTCCAGACTATGGCTACACCTTC.

At least ten counts were recorded for this clonotype. The chain has TRBV7-2 and TRBJ2-1, with D hard to call. Germline lookup yields CDR1 SGHTA and CDR2 FQGNSA. Trimming stripped 3 bases from V and 9 bases from J, with 6 bases between. The length of the CDR3 is 11 residues. CDR3 protein: CASSLWSEQFF. The DNA for the CDR3 is TGTGCCAGCAGCTTGTGGAGTGAGCAGTTCTTC.

The chain uses TRBV12-5 and TRBJ2-1; TRBD2 aligns across 10 bases. With V trimmed by 7 bases and J by 8 bases, 11 bases remained unmatched. The CDR3 spans 15 residues. Germline CDR1 LGHNT, CDR2 FRNRAP. This CDR3 reads CASASKSGRADEQFF. The CDR3 nucleotides read TGTGCTAGTGCCTCGAAAAGCGGGAGGGCGGATGAGCAGTTCTTC.

This clonotype was seen ten or more times. This may be a read error: a much more frequent sequence differs by one nucleotide. The CDR3 nucleotides read TGTGCCAGCGGACTAGCGGTCACAGATACGCAGTATTTT. Encoded protein: CASGLAVTDTQYF. V usage is TRBV6-1 and J usage is TRBJ2-3; TRBD2 matches 10 bases. Germline CDR1 is MNHNS and CDR2 is SASEGT. Trimming took 8 bases from V and 2 from J; bases not matched to a gene: 1. CDR3 length equals 13 residues.

J is TRBJ1-4 and V is TRBV28; 7 bases align to TRBD1. The J segment lost 6 bases and the V segment lost 5 bases, leaving 6 bases of the junction unmatched. Looked up from germline, CDR1 is MDHEN and CDR2 is SYDVKM. This CDR3 contains 14 residues. CDR3 protein: CASSLQGHYEKLFF. CDR3 DNA sequence: TGTGCCAGCAGTCTACAGGGGCACTATGAAAAACTGTTTTTT. Full variable domain (outside the CDR3, taken from reference TRBV28 and TRBJ1-4): DVKVTQSSRYLVKRTGEKVFLECVQDMDHENMFWYRQDPGLGLRLIYFSYDVKMKEKGDIPEGYSVSREKKERFSLILESASTNQTSMYLCASSLQGHYEKLFFGSGTQLSVL.

The V call is TRBV20-1, the J call TRBJ1-5, with D possibly being TRBD1 (6 bases). There are 16 residues in the CDR3. Per the germline V gene, CDR1 is DFQATT and CDR2 is SNEGSKA (reference sequence). The germline V and J ends were trimmed by 5 bases and 0 bases, with 17 bases remaining between them. DNA of the CDR3: TGCAGTGCTTACCAACAGGGAGGATTTAGCAATCAGCCCCAGCATTTT. Protein sequence: CSAYQQGGFSNQPQHF.

This clonotype is a singleton in its sample. A much larger clone differs from this one at a single base, so this may be a read error. The V and J genes are TRBV20-1 and TRBJ2-7; 9 bases align to TRBD1. CDR3 length equals 13 residues. The germline V gene encodes CDR1 DFQATT and CDR2 SNEGSKA (reference sequence). For the CDR3, the DNA is TGCAGTGCTGGGGGACAGGGCCGCTACGAGCAGTGCTTC. Encoded protein: CSAGGQGRYEQCF.

V is TRBV24-1 and J is TRBJ2-1, with 10 bases lining up with TRBD1. V gave up 4 bases and J gave up 4 bases; unmatched junction bases: 6. The CDR3 runs to 16 residues. CDR1 is KGHDR and CDR2 is SFDVKD in the germline V gene. The CDR3 protein is CATSEQTGGVYNEQFF. The DNA of the CDR3 is TGTGCCACCAGTGAACAGACAGGGGGCGTATACAATGAGCAGTTCTTC.

The chain couples TRBV2 to TRBJ1-4; D unclear. Trimming took 5 bases from V and 6 from J, leaving 13 bases between them. The germline gives CDR1 SNHLY, CDR2 FYNNEI. CDR3 size: 14 residues. CDR3 bases: TGTGCCAGCAGTATACACCTTGGGGATGAAAAACTGTTTTTT. Protein sequence: CASSIHLGDEKLFF. The full variable domain, with the rest looked up from reference TRBV2 and TRBJ1-4, is EPEVTQTPSHQVTQMGQEVILRCVPISNHLYFYWYRQILGQKVEFLVSFYNNEISEKSEIFDDQFSVERPDGSNFTLKIRSTKLEDSAMYFCASSIHLGDEKLFFGSGTQLSVL.

This clonotype was counted at least ten times. The chain joins TRBV7-2 to TRBJ1-1; 7 bases line up with TRBD1. Trimming removed 5 bases from V and 4 bases from J; junction bases left unmatched: 13. Looked up from germline, CDR1 is SGHTA and CDR2 is FQGNSA. The CDR3 is 16 residues long. The CDR3 nucleotides read TGTGCCAGCAGCCTGATAATCACAGGGGCATTCACTGAAGCTTTCTTT. Protein product: CASSLIITGAFTEAFF.